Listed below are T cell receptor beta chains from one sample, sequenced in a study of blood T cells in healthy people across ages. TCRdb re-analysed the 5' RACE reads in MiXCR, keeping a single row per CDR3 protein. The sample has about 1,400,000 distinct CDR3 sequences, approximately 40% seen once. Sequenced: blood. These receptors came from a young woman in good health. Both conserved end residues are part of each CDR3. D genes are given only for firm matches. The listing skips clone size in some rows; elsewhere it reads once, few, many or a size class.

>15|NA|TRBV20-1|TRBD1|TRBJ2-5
CSASTTGTGQETQYF
TGCAGTGCTTCTACTACCGGGACAGGTCAAGAGACCCAGTACTTC
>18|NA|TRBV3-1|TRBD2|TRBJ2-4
CASSQGTSGGLAKNIQYF
TGTGCCAGCAGCCAAGGTACTAGCGGGGGCCTAGCCAAAAACATTCAGTACTTC
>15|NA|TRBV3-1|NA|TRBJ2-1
CASSHRRGTYNEQFF
TGTGCCAGCAGCCATCGTCGGGGCACCTACAATGAGCAGTTCTTC
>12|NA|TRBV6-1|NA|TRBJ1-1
CASHEVGTEAFF
TGTGCCAGCCATGAAGTGGGGACTGAAGCTTTCTTT
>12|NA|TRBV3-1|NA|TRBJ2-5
CASSQLYNEQYF
TGTGCCAGCAGCCAACTCTACAATGAGCAGTACTTC
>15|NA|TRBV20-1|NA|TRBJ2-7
CSARDWGSNSYEQYF
TGCAGTGCTAGAGATTGGGGGTCGAACTCCTACGAGCAGTACTTC
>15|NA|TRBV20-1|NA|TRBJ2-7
CSARDSQGGQYEQYF
TGCAGTGCTAGAGATTCGCAGGGAGGACAGTACGAGCAGTACTTC
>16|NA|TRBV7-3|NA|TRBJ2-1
CASSSGMPSSYNEQFF
TGTGCCAGCAGCTCAGGGATGCCGAGCTCCTACAATGAGCAGTTCTTC
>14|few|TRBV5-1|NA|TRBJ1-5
CASSLEQGGQPQHF
TGCGCCAGCAGCTTGGAACAGGGTGGGCAGCCCCAGCATTTT
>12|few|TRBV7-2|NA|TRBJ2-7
CASSWDAYEQYF
TGTGCCAGCAGTTGGGACGCCTACGAGCAGTACTTC
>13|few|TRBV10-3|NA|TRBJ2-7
CAISEYLGYEQYF
TGTGCCATCAGTGAGTACCTAGGATACGAGCAGTACTTC
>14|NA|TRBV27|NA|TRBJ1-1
CASSLGVFGTEAFF
TGTGCCAGCAGTTTGGGGGTTTTTGGCACTGAAGCTTTCTTT
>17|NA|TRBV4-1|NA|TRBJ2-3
CASSSHTGRAGTDTQYF
TGCGCCAGCAGCAGCCACACGGGACGAGCGGGCACAGATACGCAGTATTTT
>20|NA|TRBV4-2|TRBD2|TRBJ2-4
CASSQDWLAGGKAAKNIQYF
TGTGCCAGCAGCCAAGATTGGCTAGCGGGCGGGAAGGCAGCCAAAAACATTCAGTACTTC
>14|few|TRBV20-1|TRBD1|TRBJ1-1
CSARDPLTGAEAFF
TGCAGTGCTAGAGATCCCCTCACAGGGGCTGAAGCTTTCTTT
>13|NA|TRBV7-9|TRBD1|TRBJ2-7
CASSYEQGNEQYF
TGTGCCAGCAGCTACGAACAGGGGAACGAGCAGTACTTC
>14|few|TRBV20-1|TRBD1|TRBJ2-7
CSAGKTGAPYEQYF
TGCAGTGCCGGGAAGACAGGGGCCCCCTACGAGCAGTACTTC
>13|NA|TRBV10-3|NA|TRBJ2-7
CAITNPPSYEQYF
TGTGCCATCACCAACCCACCCTCCTACGAGCAGTACTTC
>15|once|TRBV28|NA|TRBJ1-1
CASRIQGNLNTEAFF
TGTGCCAGCCGCATACAGGGAAATTTGAACACTGAAGCTTTCTTT
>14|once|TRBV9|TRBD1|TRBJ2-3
CASSGGQLTDTQYF
TGTGCCAGCAGCGGGGGACAGCTCACAGATACGCAGTATTTT
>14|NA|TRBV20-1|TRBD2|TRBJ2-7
CSARERGRGNEQYF
TGCAGTGCTAGAGAGCGCGGGAGGGGCAATGAGCAGTACTTC
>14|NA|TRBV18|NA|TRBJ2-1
CASSPTAEYNEQFF
TGTGCCAGCTCACCAACGGCAGAATACAATGAGCAGTTCTTC
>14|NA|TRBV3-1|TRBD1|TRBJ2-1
CASSQDLDRGRQFF
TGTGCCAGCAGCCAAGATCTGGACAGGGGGCGGCAGTTCTTC
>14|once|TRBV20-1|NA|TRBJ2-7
CGTLGGGRLNEQYF
TGCGGCACTTTGGGGGGGGGGCGCTTGAACGAGCAGTACTTC
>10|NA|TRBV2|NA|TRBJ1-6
CASSEGRLHF
TGTGCCAGCAGTGAAGGTCGCCTCCACTTT
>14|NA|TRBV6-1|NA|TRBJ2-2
CASSRDWSTGELFF
TGTGCCAGTTCAAGGGACTGGTCCACCGGGGAGCTGTTTTTT
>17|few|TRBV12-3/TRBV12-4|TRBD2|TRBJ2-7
CASSLWGTSGRSYEQYF
TGTGCCAGCAGTTTATGGGGGACTAGCGGGAGAAGTTACGAGCAGTACTTC
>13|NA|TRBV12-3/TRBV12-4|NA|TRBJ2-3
CASSLRGQDTQYF
TGTGCCAGCAGTTTGCGGGGACAAGATACGCAGTATTTT
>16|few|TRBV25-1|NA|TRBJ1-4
CASSDPSVGGWEKLFF
TGTGCCAGCAGTGACCCCTCGGTCGGGGGTTGGGAAAAACTGTTTTTT
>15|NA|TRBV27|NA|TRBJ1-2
CASRLSRGLSYGYTF
TGTGCCAGCAGACTATCCCGGGGGCTCTCCTATGGCTACACCTTC
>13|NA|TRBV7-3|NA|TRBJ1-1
CASSLSGGAEAFF
TGTGCCAGCAGCTTATCCGGGGGAGCTGAAGCTTTCTTT
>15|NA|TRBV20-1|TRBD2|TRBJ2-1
CSAPPATSGINEQFF
TGCAGTGCCCCACCCGCGACTAGCGGGATCAATGAGCAGTTCTTC
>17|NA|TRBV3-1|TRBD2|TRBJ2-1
CASSQLLAGGSSYEQFF
TGTGCCAGCAGCCAACTTCTAGCGGGGGGATCCTCCTACGAGCAGTTCTTC
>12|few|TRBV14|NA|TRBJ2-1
CASSQGRREQFF
TGTGCCAGCAGCCAAGGGAGAAGGGAGCAGTTCTTC
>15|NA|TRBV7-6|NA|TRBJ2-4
CASSLSFRSSEEQYF
TGTGCCAGCAGCTTATCATTCCGGAGTTCAGAAGAGCAGTACTTC
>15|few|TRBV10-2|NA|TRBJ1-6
CATLRGQPDNSPLHF
TGCGCCACCCTACGAGGACAACCCGATAATTCACCCCTCCACTTT
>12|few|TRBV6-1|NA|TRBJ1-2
CASWRGANGYTF
TGTGCCAGTTGGAGGGGGGCCAATGGCTACACCTTC
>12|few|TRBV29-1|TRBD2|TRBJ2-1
CSVEGVAGGQFF
TGCAGCGTTGAAGGTGTGGCGGGAGGGCAGTTCTTC
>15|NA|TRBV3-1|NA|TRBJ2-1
CANSPRGTSYNEQFF
TGTGCCAACAGCCCCCGGGGGACTTCCTACAATGAGCAGTTCTTC
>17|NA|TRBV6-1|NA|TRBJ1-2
CASSEVVTGGGNYGYTF
TGTGCCAGCAGTGAAGTGGTGACGGGAGGGGGTAACTATGGCTACACCTTC
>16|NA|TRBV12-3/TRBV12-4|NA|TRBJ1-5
CASSLREALSNQPQHF
TGTGCCAGCAGTTTAAGGGAGGCACTTAGCAATCAGCCCCAGCATTTT